This T cell receptor beta chain came from a study of blood T cell repertoires in COVID-19. Overall study context: Both acute and convalescent COVID-19 samples were obtained from the United States, Italy and Spain. PBMCs, B-cell-depleted T cells, or T cells were the source of the cDNA or gDNA that made up the material.

The V end lost 0 bases, the J end lost 5 bases, and 13 bases lay between the germline ends. Germline lookup yields CDR1 LGHNA and CDR2 YNFKEQ. The CDR3 extends over 15 amino acids. As handled by the study authors: Amplified reference gene primers provided the basis for estimating nucleated cell counts. This table comes from immunoSEQ multiplex PCR, and its TCRdb copy is limited to in-frame clones, with some not included. V and J calls plus clone size are reproduced from that table; the DNA served to infer D and trimming. This sample carries 170,000 or so clones, approximately 81% of them seen once, and the ten largest clones take 13% to 15%.

The specimen sequenced was peripheral blood. The clonotype comes from a man between 18 and 29 years old with active or convalescent COVID-19. J is TRBJ2-5 and V is TRBV4-2; TRBD2 is a possible D gene (6 bases). The CDR3 sequence is CASSQDSGLPETQYF. For the CDR3, the DNA is TGTGCCAGCAGCCAAGATTCGGGACTCCCTGAGACCCAGTACTTC.